Below are 24 T cell receptor beta chains sequenced from a single sample in a study of blood T cell repertoires in COVID-19. This table comes from immunoSEQ multiplex PCR, and its TCRdb copy is limited to in-frame clones, with some not included. The data contain 250,000 to 350,000 clones, about nine tenths of them singletons. Specimen: peripheral blood. All receptors come from a woman in her twenties or thirties with COVID-19, enrolled during active disease.

The chain combines TRBV7-2 with TRBJ1-4, with TRBD1 identical over 7 bases. The V gene end was trimmed by 4 bases and the J gene end by 5 bases; junction bases not matched to a gene: 4. Per germline, CDR1 SGHTA and CDR2 FQGNSA. The CDR3 contains 14 residues. CDR3 in DNA: TGTGCCAGCAGCTCTGGACAGGCGAATGAAAAACTGTTTTTT. Protein: CASSSGQANEKLFF.

This clone occurred once. The chain employs TRBV19 and TRBJ2-2; tentative D call: TRBD2 (6 bases). Looked up from germline, CDR1 is LNHDA and CDR2 is SQIVND (reference sequence). Trimming took 5 bases from V and 2 from J, leaving 12 bases between them. The length of the CDR3 is 15 residues. CDR3 loop: CASSLPGTNTGELFF. CDR3 nucleotides: TGTGCCAGTAGTCTCCCCGGGACTAACACCGGGGAGCTGTTTTTT.

The chain recombines TRBV7-8 with TRBJ2-1, with D possibly matching TRBD2 (6 bases). V gave up 6 bases and J gave up 4 bases, with 22 bases separating them. Per the germline V gene, CDR1 is SGHVS and CDR2 is FQNEAQ. The CDR3 is made up of 17 amino acids. CDR3 residues: CASSRFLRDAGYNEQFF. CDR3 bases: TGTGCCAGCAGTCGCTTTTTGCGGGACGCGGGTTACAATGAGCAGTTCTTC.

The chain recombines TRBV12-3 or TRBV12-4 with TRBJ2-5; weak D call: TRBD2 (6 bases). V was shortened by 6 bases and J by 5 bases, with 13 bases between the two germline ends. The CDR3 has 13 residues. The CDR3 is CASRGLFEETQYF. The CDR3 DNA is TGTGCCAGCAGGGGACTGTTCGAGGAGACCCAGTACTTC.

The rearrangement uses TRBV27 and TRBJ1-2, with a tentative D call TRBD1 (6 bases). With 5 bases removed from V and 6 bases from J, the gap between germline ends came to 22 bases. This CDR3 contains 16 residues. CDR1 and CDR2 from the germline V gene are MNHEY and SMNVEV (reference sequence). In DNA, the CDR3 is TGTGCCAGCAGTCGCCGCACAGGGACCTATAGCCATGGCTACACCTTC. Its translation is CASSRRTGTYSHGYTF.

The chain couples TRBV2 to TRBJ2-7, with D perhaps TRBD1 (5 bases). This CDR3 has 12 amino acids. The V end lost 6 bases, the J end lost 4 bases, and 10 bases lay between the germline ends. CDR1 SNHLY and CDR2 FYNNEI come from the germline V gene. CDR3 amino acids: CASRETDYEQYF. In nucleotides, the CDR3 is TGTGCCAGCAGGGAGACAGATTACGAGCAGTACTTC.

V and J are TRBV19 and TRBJ2-2; 7 bases map to TRBD2. Germline V CDR1 and CDR2: LNHDA, SQIVND (reference sequence). Germline trimming cut 3 bases from V and 5 bases from J; bases unmatched to any gene: 3. The CDR3 length is 14 residues. This CDR3 is CASSIRGRTGELFF. The CDR3 region has the DNA TGTGCCAGTAGTATTCGCGGGAGAACCGGGGAGCTGTTTTTT.

J is TRBJ2-1 and V is TRBV4-2; TRBD2 matches at 8 bases. The V gene's germline CDR1 is LGHNA and CDR2 YNFKEQ. The CDR3 has 15 residues. The V segment lost 2 bases and the J segment 7 bases; nucleotides outside the gene matches: 7. In DNA form, the CDR3 reads TGTGCCAGCAGCCAACCCAGCGGGAGTGGAAATGAGCAGTTCTTC. Translating it yields CASSQPSGSGNEQFF.

This sequence joins TRBV7-2 and TRBJ2-2; D remains unclear. Trimming stripped 6 bases from V and 8 bases from J, with 7 bases between. The germline CDR1 and CDR2 sequences are SGHTA and FQGNSA. This CDR3 is built from 11 residues. The CDR3 DNA follows: TGTGCCAGCAGGCCCAGGGGGGAGCTGTTTTTT. Protein product: CASRPRGELFF.

On this clone: The sample has other DNA sequences that encode this CDR3 too. V is TRBV2 and J is TRBJ1-1; D remains unclear. The CDR3 consists of 12 residues. The ends were cut back, 7 bases at V and 1 base at J, with 7 bases in the middle. Germline V gene data show CDR1 as SNHLY and CDR2 as FYNNEI. CDR3 loop: CASTRRNTEAFF. In DNA, the CDR3 is TGTGCCAGCACGAGGCGGAACACTGAAGCTTTCTTT.

This clone was counted only a few times. The rearrangement links TRBV7-8 to TRBJ1-2; 9 nucleotides align to TRBD1. Looked up from germline, CDR1 is SGHVS and CDR2 is FQNEAQ. Trimming took 5 bases from V and 0 from J; bases not matched to a gene: 16. The CDR3 extends over 19 amino acids. The CDR3 reads CASSSRLEGTGWTNYGYTF. CDR3 nucleotide sequence: TGTGCCAGCAGCAGCCGACTAGAAGGGACAGGGTGGACTAACTATGGCTACACCTTC.

In DNA form, the CDR3 reads TGTGCCAGCAGGACCAACAGAGATTCACCCCTCCACTTT. Its protein product is CASRTNRDSPLHF. The rearrangement links TRBV28 to TRBJ1-6; D uncertain. V was cut by 6 bases and J by 8 bases, with 11 bases left in between. Germline-derived CDR1 and CDR2 are MDHEN and SYDVKM. The CDR3 contains 13 residues. Full variable domain (missing parts from reference TRBV28 and TRBJ1-6): DVKVTQSSRYLVKRTGEKVFLECVQDMDHENMFWYRQDPGLGLRLIYFSYDVKMKEKGDIPEGYSVSREKKERFSLILESASTNQTSMYLCASRTNRDSPLHFGNGTRLTVT.

The chain carries TRBV28 and TRBJ2-5, with 8 positions matching TRBD2. Germline loops: CDR1 MDHEN, CDR2 SYDVKM. J lost 3 bases, V lost 3 bases, and 3 bases had no gene match. This CDR3 comprises 14 residues. CDR3 loop: CASSFEREKETQYF. The CDR3 DNA reads as TGTGCCAGCAGTTTTGAGCGGGAGAAAGAGACCCAGTACTTC.

The chain combines TRBV24-1 with TRBJ1-5; 10 bases line up with TRBD1. The V and J ends lost 4 bases and 10 bases, in that order; junction bases with no gene match: 6. Germline lookup yields CDR1 KGHDR and CDR2 SFDVKD. The CDR3 consists of 14 residues. The CDR3 DNA sequence: TGTGCCACCAGTGACGCCGGGACAGGGGCCCCCCAGCATTTT. Protein: CATSDAGTGAPQHF.

The chain carries TRBV11-2 and TRBJ1-1; D ambiguous. V lost 5 bases and J 2 bases, leaving 9 bases between the germline ends. This CDR3 comprises 13 residues. Germline CDR1 is SGHAT and CDR2 is FQNNGV. CDR3 loop: CASSPLFNTEAFF. The CDR3 nucleotides are TGTGCCAGCAGCCCCCTATTTAACACTGAAGCTTTCTTT.

The gene calls are TRBV3-1 (or the pseudogene TRBV3-2) and TRBJ2-1; D not resolved. Germline CDR1 reads LGHDT; CDR2 reads YNNKEL (reference sequence). V lost 1 base and J 6 bases, leaving 13 bases between the germline ends. This CDR3 contains 15 residues. The CDR3 loop is CASSQGPSPGNEQFF. The CDR3 bases are TGTGCCAGCAGCCAAGGACCCAGTCCGGGCAATGAGCAGTTCTTC.

This chain joins TRBV5-6 and TRBJ2-1, with D possibly being TRBD1 (6 bases). Germline loops: CDR1 SGHDT, CDR2 YYEEEE. The V end lost 2 bases, the J end lost 6 bases, and 15 bases lay between the germline ends. The CDR3 runs 15 residues. The CDR3 coding sequence is TGTGCCAGCAGCTTCTTAACAGGGCGGCGCAATGAGCAGTTCTTC. It translates to CASSFLTGRRNEQFF.

CDR3 nucleotide sequence: TGTGCCAGCAGTGATCAGGGGATTTCACCCCTCCACTTT. Protein: CASSDQGISPLHF. This rearrangement joins TRBV2 to TRBJ1-6, with D possibly matching TRBD1 (6 bases). The CDR3 covers 13 residues. Trimming left V 3 bases short and J 9 bases short, with 9 bases between. Per the germline V gene, CDR1 is SNHLY and CDR2 is FYNNEI.

The genes are TRBV6-5 and TRBJ1-2, with a possible D match to TRBD1 (6 bases). The V gene lost 2 bases and the J gene lost 6 bases, with 16 bases spanning the gap. This CDR3 spans 15 amino acids. Germline CDR1 MNHEY, CDR2 SVGAGI. CDR3 residues: CASSYASQGIDGYTF. CDR3 in DNA: TGTGCCAGCAGTTACGCCTCACAGGGAATAGATGGCTACACCTTC.

The V call is TRBV12-5, the J call TRBJ2-1; D is undetermined. Trimming took off 0 bases at V and 8 bases at J, with 5 bases between the two ends. The CDR3 runs 12 residues. Looked up from germline, CDR1 is LGHNT and CDR2 is FRNRAP. The CDR3 here is CASGLVRDEQFF. The CDR3 DNA is TGTGCTAGTGGTTTGGTACGAGATGAGCAGTTCTTC.

The chain is built from TRBV2 and TRBJ1-1; no firm D call. CDR1 and CDR2 (germline): SNHLY, FYNNEI. This CDR3 region has 13 residues. V lost 7 bases and J 1 base, leaving 10 bases between the germline ends. CDR3 DNA sequence: TGTGCCAGCAAGGCAGGTCGGAACACTGAAGCTTTCTTT. Translated, it gives CASKAGRNTEAFF.

In this sample, this clone turned up once. V gene TRBV4-1 combines with J gene TRBJ1-5, with D possibly being TRBD1 (6 bases). This CDR3 contains 13 residues. Between the trimmed V and J ends, which lost 4 bases and 5 bases, there was a span of 9 bases. Germline assignment: CDR1 MGHRA and CDR2 YSYEKL. CDR3: CASSLRQDQPQHF. CDR3 bases: TGCGCCAGCAGCCTACGACAGGATCAGCCCCAGCATTTT.

This clone was counted only a few times. The chain uses TRBV5-1 and TRBJ1-1; a weak D match, TRBD1 (5 bases). This CDR3 is 14 amino acids long. Germline loops: CDR1 SGHRS, CDR2 YFSETQ. Trimming left V 4 bases short and J 1 base short, with 11 bases between. CDR3 protein: CASSPWGENTEAFF. CDR3 nucleotides: TGCGCCAGCAGCCCGTGGGGGGAGAACACTGAAGCTTTCTTT.

This chain connects TRBV6-5 to TRBJ2-7; TRBD2 aligns across 10 bases. Trimming took 8 bases from V and 3 from J; bases not matched to a gene: 10. Germline CDR1 and CDR2: MNHEY and SVGAGI. The CDR3 has 15 amino acids. CDR3 loop: CASSALAGVVYEQYF. The CDR3 DNA sequence: TGTGCCAGCTCGGCCCTAGCGGGAGTAGTCTACGAGCAGTACTTC.